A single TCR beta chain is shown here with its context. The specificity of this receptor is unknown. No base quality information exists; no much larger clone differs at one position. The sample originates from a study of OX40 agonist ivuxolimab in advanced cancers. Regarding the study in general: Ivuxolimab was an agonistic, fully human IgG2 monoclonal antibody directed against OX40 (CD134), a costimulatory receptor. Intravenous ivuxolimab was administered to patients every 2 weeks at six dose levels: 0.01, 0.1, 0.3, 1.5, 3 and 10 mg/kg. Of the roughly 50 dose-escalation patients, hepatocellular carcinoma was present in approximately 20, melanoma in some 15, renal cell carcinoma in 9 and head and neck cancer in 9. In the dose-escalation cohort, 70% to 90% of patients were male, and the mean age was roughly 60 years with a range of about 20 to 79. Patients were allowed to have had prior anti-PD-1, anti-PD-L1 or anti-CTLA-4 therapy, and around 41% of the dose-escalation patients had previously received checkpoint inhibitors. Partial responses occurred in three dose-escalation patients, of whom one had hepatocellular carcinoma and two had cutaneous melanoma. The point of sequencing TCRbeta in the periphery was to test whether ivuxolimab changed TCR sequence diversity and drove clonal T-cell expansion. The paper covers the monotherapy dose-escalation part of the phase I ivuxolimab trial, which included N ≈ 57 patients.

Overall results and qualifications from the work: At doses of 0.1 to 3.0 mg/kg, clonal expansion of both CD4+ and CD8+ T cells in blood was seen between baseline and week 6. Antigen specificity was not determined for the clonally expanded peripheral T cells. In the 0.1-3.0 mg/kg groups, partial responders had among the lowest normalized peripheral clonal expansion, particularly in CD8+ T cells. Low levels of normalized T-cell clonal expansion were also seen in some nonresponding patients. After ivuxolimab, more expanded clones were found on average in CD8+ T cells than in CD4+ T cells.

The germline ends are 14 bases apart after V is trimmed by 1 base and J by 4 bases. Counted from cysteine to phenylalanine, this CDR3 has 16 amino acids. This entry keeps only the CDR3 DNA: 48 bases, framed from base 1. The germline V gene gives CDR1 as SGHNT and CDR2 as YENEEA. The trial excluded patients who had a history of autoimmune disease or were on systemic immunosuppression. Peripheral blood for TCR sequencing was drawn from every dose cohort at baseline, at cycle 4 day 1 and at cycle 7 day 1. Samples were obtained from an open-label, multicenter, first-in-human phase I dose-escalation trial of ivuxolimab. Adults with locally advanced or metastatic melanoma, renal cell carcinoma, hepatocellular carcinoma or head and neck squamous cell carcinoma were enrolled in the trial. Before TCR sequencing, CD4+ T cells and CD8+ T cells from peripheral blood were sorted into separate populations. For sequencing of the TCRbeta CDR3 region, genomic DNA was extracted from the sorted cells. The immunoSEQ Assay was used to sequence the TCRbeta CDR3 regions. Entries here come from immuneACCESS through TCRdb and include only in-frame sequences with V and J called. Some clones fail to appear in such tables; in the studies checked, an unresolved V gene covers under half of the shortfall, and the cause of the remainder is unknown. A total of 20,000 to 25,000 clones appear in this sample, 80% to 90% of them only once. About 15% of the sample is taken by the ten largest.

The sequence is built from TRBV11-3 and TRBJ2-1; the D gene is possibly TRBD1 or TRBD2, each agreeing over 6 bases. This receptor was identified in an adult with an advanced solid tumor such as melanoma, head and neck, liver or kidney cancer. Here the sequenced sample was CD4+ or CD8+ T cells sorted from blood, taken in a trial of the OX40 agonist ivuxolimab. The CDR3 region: CASSLAGVGTYNEQFF. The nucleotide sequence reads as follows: TGTGCCAGCAGCTTAGCAGGGGTCGGGACTTACAATGAGCAGTTCTTC.